This T cell receptor (beta chain) came from a study of regulatory T cells in long-lasting Graves disease (dated by TCRdb to the early 2020s). Broadly, across the study: In the newly diagnosed Graves' disease group, patients had been taking antithyroid drugs for less than 3 months. Patients with persistent Graves' disease were compared with patients with newly diagnosed Graves' disease using TCR sequencing and RNA sequencing of peripheral blood. The study was conducted in China and was registered as a clinical trial. A total of roughly 33 samples underwent TCR sequencing: about 13 from persistent and roughly 20 from newly diagnosed Graves' disease patients.

The library was built by means of multiplex PCR. The sequencing machine was an Illumina HiSeq 4000. TCR beta libraries were built with iRepertoire HTBI primers and Arm-PCR amplification of CDR3 regions. Before sequencing, the PCR products went through gel purification. Per the original workflow: A total of under 80 TRBV and 14 TRBJ segments were identified across samples and were used for gene usage analysis of CDR3 amino acid clonotypes. COPE and FqMerger were used to merge the filtered high-quality paired reads into contigs. BLAST was used to align contigs to IMGT TRBV, TRBD and TRBJ reference genes, and CDR3 was defined according to IMGT. Any clonotype with a frequency above 0.1% was counted as a highly expanded clone. Repertoire diversity was measured by Shannon entropy, and V-J evenness by the Gini coefficient. A clonotype found in more than one individual was treated as public. TCRdb reanalyzed the raw reads on its own, using fastp at Q25 for trimming and MiXCR for clone calling, and kept in-frame beta chains. For every CDR3 protein sequence, its rows merge into one entry that carries the most common genes and DNA. The V and J calls were not made by the authors but by TCRdb's processing. Here the sample has about 440,000 distinct CDR3 sequences; 15% occur a single time. The top ten constitute around 17% of the sample.

The intended sense of this specimen's time point label: newly diagnosed GD, antithyroid drugs for less than 3 months. For both TCR sequencing and RNA sequencing, RNA was extracted from PBMCs in TRIzol. The diagnosis of Graves' disease followed American Thyroid Association guidelines. Recruitment of patients was carried out at an endocrinology department in Xi'an, China. Each patient gave approximately 9.7 milliliters of peripheral blood, collected in an EDTA anticoagulant tube. Ficoll Paque Plus density gradient separation was used to isolate PBMCs, and no additional T cell sorting was done. RNA quality was checked with an Agilent 2100 Bioanalyzer and agarose gel, and concentration with a NanoDrop 2000. Here is what the overall study found, with its caveats: Compared with newly diagnosed patients, patients with persistent Graves' disease had lower TCR Shannon entropy and fewer highly expanded clones, which suggests clonal expansion. Sequencing and analysis were limited to the TCR beta chain. The authors noted that the small sample size was a limitation that may lower accuracy. Because the primary lesion, thyroid tissue, could not be accessed, the study looked at peripheral blood alone. Preferential use of TRBV28, TRBJ1-2 and TRBJ2-5 was observed in persistent disease, whereas TRBV20-1 and TRBJ2-1 were favored in newly diagnosed disease. More public clonotypes were shared among persistent patients (more than 2,500) than among newly diagnosed patients (over 900).

The CDR3 has 17 amino acids, counting the end cysteine and phenylalanine. Solely the CDR3 DNA is kept, with 51 bases framed from the first base. CDR1 and CDR2 are drawn from the germline V gene: MNHNS, SASEGT. For this chain, trimming is 5 bases at the V end and 5 bases at the J end, and the number of junction bases without a gene match is 17. To note about this clonotype: Which antigen it targets is not known. No much larger clone is present one base from it, and per-base qualities are unavailable.

The sample was also linked to a second study, of T cells in Graves' hyperthyroidism and ophthalmopathy. The second investigation adds: Graves' hyperthyroidism was defined as stable when no progression to ophthalmopathy occurred over 18 months of follow-up. Hyperthyroidism patients were newly diagnosed, with disease duration under 2 months, and aged 18 to 65 years. The study excluded patients with uncontrolled infections, other autoimmune diseases, pregnancy or lactation. Diagnoses were based on clinical symptoms, serum thyroxine and TRAb, thyroid ultrasound and orbital computed tomography. The first round of RT-PCR for the TCR CDR3 was performed with the HTBI primer set and the Qiagen OneStep RT-PCR kit. Most expanded thyroid clonotypes (frequency above 0.001) were also found in blood, which suggests that blood repertoires may mirror thyroid immune responses. In cross-validation, a model built on a 13 V-J signature told ophthalmopathy apart from stable hyperthyroidism with about 90% sensitivity and 81% to 82% specificity, and in testing the same model reached 80%/75%. In validation, progression to ophthalmopathy was predicted by the model with 70% to 71% sensitivity and 72.22% specificity, a median of roughly six months before onset. TCR V-J signatures able to tell the groups apart were searched for in a discovery cohort of more than 90 patients, of whom over 40 had Graves' ophthalmopathy and 57 had stable Graves' hyperthyroidism. An independent validation cohort of around 19 hyperthyroidism patients and 15 or so patients who later progressed to ophthalmopathy tested prospective prediction of ophthalmopathy. The 100 or so discovery patients were divided at random into training and test sets in a 7:3 ratio. Thyroid tissue and blood T-cell repertoires from roughly six Graves' hyperthyroidism patients were also compared in the study. After blood sampling, hyperthyroidism patients were treated with methimazole at a starting dose of 30 mg daily, and ophthalmopathy patients were treated with high-dose intravenous methylprednisolone. Libraries were constructed in a second round of multiplex PCR, after which size selection and purification were performed. Libraries were sequenced paired-end with 100 bp reads on an Illumina HiSeq2000. Raw data were processed with SOAPnuke, discarding reads with adapters, uncalled bases, mean Phred below 15, or no exact constant-primer or identifier match. High-quality paired reads were merged using COPE v1.2.5, and each unique nucleotide sequence was defined as a clonotype. MiTCR v1.1 was used to align the clonotypes against IMGT TRBV, TRBD and TRBJ reference segments. Analysis was restricted to V-J combinations with a frequency above 0.0001, which covered 99% to 99.2% of repertoires. A TCS score was defined as the ratio of F50 (clonal expansion) to E x V (chaos), with BLOSUM62-based TCRdist applied between CDR3 peptides within each V-J. Welch's t-statistics and random forest reduced several hundred V-J features to about 12, which were used in a naive Bayes classifier (R e1071). No statistical method was used to fix the sample size in advance, and group allocation was not hidden from the investigators. TCR Vbeta CDR3 sequencing of 135 peripheral blood samples (more than 40 ophthalmopathy, over 70 hyperthyroidism and some 17 progressor patients) is reported in the paper.

The input for sequencing was peripheral blood mononuclear cells (PBMCs), taken at new diagnosis, from a patient treated with antithyroid drugs. The chain is assembled from TRBV6-1 and TRBJ1-2; the central 7 bases match TRBD1. This receptor was taken from a woman in her 30s with Graves disease. Donor details come from another sample of the same person, matched by shared clones. The nucleotide sequence reads TGTGCCAGCAGTCCAAACCCGCGGGCGACAGGGACTTATGGCTACACCTTC. Its protein reads: CASSPNPRATGTYGYTF.